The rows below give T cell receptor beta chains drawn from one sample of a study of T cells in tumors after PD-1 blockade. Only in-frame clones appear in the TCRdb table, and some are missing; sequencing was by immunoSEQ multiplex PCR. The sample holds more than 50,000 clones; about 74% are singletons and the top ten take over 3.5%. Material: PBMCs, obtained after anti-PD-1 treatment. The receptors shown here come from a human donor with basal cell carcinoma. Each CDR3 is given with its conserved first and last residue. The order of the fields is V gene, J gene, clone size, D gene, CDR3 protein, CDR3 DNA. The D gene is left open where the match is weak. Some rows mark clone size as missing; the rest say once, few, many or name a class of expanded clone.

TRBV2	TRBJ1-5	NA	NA	CASSPTGAGTGRQPQHF	TGTGCCAGCAGTCCAACGGGAGCAGGGACGGGTCGACAGCCCCAGCATTTT
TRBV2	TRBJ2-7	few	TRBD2	CASSPQRGGHYEQYF	TGTGCCAGCAGTCCCCAGCGGGGGGGACACTACGAGCAGTACTTC
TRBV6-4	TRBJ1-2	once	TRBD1	CASSDYRGYGYTF	TGTGCCAGCAGTGACTACAGGGGCTATGGCTACACCTTC
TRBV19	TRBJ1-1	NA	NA	CASSVTGSGTEAFF	TGTGCCAGTAGTGTAACAGGGTCGGGGACTGAAGCTTTCTTT
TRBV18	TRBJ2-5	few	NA	CASSPLGKETQYF	TGTGCCAGCTCACCATTGGGGAAAGAGACCCAGTACTTC
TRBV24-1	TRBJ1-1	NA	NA	CATSDSNSNTEAFF	TGTGCCACCAGTGATTCGAACTCGAACACTGAAGCTTTCTTT
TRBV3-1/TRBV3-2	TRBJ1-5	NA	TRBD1	CASSQDTTGIQPQHF	TGTGCCAGCAGCCAAGATACGACAGGGATTCAGCCCCAGCATTTT
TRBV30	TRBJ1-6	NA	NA	CAWSINLGALHF	TGTGCCTGGAGTATTAACTTAGGGGCCCTCCACTTT
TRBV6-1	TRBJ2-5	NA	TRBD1	CASSVGTGSTQETQYF	TGTGCCAGCAGTGTTGGGACAGGGTCGACACAAGAGACCCAGTACTTC
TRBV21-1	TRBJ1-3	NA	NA	CASSKGQGRSGNTIYF	TGTGCCAGCAGCAAGGGACAGGGACGCTCTGGAAACACCATATATTTT
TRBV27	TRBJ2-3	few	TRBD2	CASSLGLAAGDTQYF	TGTGCCAGCAGTTTAGGGCTAGCGGCCGGAGATACGCAGTATTTT
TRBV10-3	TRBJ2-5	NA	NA	CAISESNIGGRYSTQYF	TGTGCCATCAGTGAGTCGAATATCGGGGGCCGCTATTCGACCCAGTACTTC
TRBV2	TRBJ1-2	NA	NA	CASSEISQGSGYTF	TGTGCCAGCAGTGAAATATCACAGGGTAGCGGCTACACCTTC
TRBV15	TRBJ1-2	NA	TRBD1	CATSRVETGGGYTF	TGTGCCACCAGCAGAGTAGAGACAGGGGGTGGCTACACCTTC
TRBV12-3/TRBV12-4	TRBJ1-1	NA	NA	CASRPDLLTEAFF	TGTGCCAGCAGGCCAGACTTGTTAACTGAAGCTTTCTTT
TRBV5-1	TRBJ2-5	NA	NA	CASSLAFFEEETQYF	TGCGCCAGCAGCTTGGCCTTCTTCGAGGAGGAGACCCAGTACTTC
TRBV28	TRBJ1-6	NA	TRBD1	CASSQQGVSLHF	TGTGCCAGCAGTCAACAGGGGGTCTCCCTCCACTTT
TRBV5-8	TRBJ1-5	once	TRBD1	CASSQDRGGYQPQHF	TGTGCCAGCAGTCAGGACAGGGGGGGTTACCAGCCCCAGCATTTT
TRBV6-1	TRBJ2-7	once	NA	CASSDRDGPYEQYF	TGTGCCAGCAGTGACCGGGACGGTCCCTACGAGCAGTACTTC
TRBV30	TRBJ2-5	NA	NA	CAWSSNRETQYF	TGTGCCTGGAGTTCGAACCGGGAGACCCAGTACTTC
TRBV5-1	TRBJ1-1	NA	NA	CASSLWGNTEAFF	TGCGCCAGCAGCTTGTGGGGGAACACTGAAGCTTTCTTT
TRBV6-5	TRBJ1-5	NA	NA	CASTRTDTFNQPQHF	TGTGCCAGCACTAGGACCGATACGTTTAATCAGCCCCAGCATTTT
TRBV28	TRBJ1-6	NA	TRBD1	CASSLRDSHLHF	TGTGCCAGCAGTTTACGGGACAGCCACCTCCACTTT
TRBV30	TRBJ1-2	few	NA	CAWRGNRPGLGYTF	TGTGCCTGGAGGGGTAACAGGCCCGGGTTGGGCTACACCTTC
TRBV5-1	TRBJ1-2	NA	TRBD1	CASSLAGTVKDYGYTF	TGCGCCAGCAGCTTGGCCGGGACAGTAAAAGACTATGGCTACACCTTC
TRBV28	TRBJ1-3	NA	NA	CASSLYPQGRYSGNTIYF	TGTGCCAGCAGTTTATACCCCCAGGGGCGATACTCTGGAAACACCATATATTTT
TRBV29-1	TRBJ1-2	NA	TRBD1	CSDTGARYGYTF	TGCAGCGACACAGGGGCGCGGTATGGCTACACCTTC
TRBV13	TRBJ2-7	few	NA	CASSLSPITGQTYEQYF	TGTGCCAGCAGCTTATCCCCTATAACAGGACAGACCTACGAGCAGTACTTC
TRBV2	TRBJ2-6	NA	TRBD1	CASSPLTGGAGANVLTF	TGTGCCAGCAGTCCACTGACAGGGGGCGCTGGGGCCAACGTCCTGACTTTC
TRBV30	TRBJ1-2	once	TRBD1	CASRGQMSHGYTF	TGTGCCTCAAGGGGACAGATGAGCCATGGCTACACCTTC